The clone carrying this T cell receptor beta chain showed up just a few times. Its antigen is not known. These data belong to a study of cytomegalovirus exposure and HLA in healthy donors. Study details: In terms of ancestry, the Caucasian-associated cluster contained about four fifths of the roughly 400 genotyped donors.

Notes on the study in general: Likely technical artifact: a cluster of highly shared sequence variants.

The CDR3 runs to 15 residues. Germline loops: CDR1 KGHSH, CDR2 LQKENI. V was clipped by 3 bases and J by 5 bases; unmatched bases: 7. Use of 60 Vbeta and 13 Jbeta primers characterized the PCR. Assay: immunoSEQ multiplex PCR; the TCRdb copy retains only in-frame clones and omits some. The table shows some 110,000 clones, with more than 60% occurring only once. This chain joins TRBV18 and TRBJ2-1, with 7 bases lining up with TRBD2. The sequencing sample was made of PBMCs. This sequence originates from a middle-aged woman in good health and CMV-seropositive. CDR3 residues: CASSPSASGHNEQFF. For the CDR3, the DNA is TGTGCCAGCTCACCGTCGGCTAGCGGCCACAATGAGCAGTTCTTC.